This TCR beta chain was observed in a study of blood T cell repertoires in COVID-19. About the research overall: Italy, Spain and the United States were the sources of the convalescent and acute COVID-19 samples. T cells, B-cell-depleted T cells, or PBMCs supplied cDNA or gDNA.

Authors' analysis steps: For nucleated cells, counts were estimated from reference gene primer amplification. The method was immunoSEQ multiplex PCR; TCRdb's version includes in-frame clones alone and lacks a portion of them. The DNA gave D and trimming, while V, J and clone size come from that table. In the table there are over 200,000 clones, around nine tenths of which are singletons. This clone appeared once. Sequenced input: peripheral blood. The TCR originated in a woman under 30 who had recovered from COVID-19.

This CDR3 reads CASRTASGQWNTEAFF. DNA of the CDR3: TGTGCCAGCAGGACAGCCTCCGGACAGTGGAACACTGAAGCTTTCTTT. This rearrangement joins TRBV27 to TRBJ1-1; D may be TRBD1 (6 bases). The CDR3 contains 16 residues. Germline CDR1 is MNHEY and CDR2 is SMNVEV (reference sequence). V was cut by 6 bases and J by 1 base, with 18 bases left in between.